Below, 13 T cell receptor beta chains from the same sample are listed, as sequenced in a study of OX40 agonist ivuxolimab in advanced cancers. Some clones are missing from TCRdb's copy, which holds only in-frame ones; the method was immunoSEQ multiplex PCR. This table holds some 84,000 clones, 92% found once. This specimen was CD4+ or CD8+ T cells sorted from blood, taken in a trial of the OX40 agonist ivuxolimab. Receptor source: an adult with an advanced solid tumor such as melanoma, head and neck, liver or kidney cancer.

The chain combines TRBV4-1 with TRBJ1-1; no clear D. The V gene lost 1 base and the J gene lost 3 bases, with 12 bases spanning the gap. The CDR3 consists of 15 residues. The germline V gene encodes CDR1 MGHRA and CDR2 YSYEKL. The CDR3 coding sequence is TGCGCCAGCAGCCAAGTTGCGGGCTCGGACACTGAAGCTTTCTTT. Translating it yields CASSQVAGSDTEAFF.

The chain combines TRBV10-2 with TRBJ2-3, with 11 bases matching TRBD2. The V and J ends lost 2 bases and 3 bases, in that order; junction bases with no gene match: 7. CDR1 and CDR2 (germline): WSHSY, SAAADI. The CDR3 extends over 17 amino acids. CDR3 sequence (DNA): TGCGCCAGCAGTGAGATTAGCGGGGGGGCCGCGACAGATACGCAGTATTTT. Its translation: CASSEISGGAATDTQYF.

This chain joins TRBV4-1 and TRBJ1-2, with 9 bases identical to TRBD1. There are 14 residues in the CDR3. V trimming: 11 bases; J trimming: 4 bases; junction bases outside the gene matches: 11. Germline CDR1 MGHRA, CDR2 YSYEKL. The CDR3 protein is CAAGPGQGGYGYTF. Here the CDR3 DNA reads TGCGCCGCCGGCCCGGGACAGGGAGGCTATGGCTACACCTTC.

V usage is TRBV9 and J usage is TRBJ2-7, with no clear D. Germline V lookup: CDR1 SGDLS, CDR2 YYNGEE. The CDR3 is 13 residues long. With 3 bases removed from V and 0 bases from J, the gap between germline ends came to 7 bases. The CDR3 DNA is TGTGCCAGCAGCGCCCCTAGCTCCTACGAGCAGTACTTC. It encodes CASSAPSSYEQYF.

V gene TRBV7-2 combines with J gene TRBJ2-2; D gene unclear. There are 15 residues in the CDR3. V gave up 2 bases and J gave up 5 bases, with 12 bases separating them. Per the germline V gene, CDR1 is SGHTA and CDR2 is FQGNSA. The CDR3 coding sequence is TGTGCCAGCAGCTTAACGAGGATCGGGACCGGGGAGCTGTTTTTT. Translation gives CASSLTRIGTGELFF.

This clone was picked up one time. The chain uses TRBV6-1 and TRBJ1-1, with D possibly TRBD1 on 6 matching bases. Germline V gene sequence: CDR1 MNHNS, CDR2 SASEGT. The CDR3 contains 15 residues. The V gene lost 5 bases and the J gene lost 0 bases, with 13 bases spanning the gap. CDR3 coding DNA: TGTGCCAGCAGTCCACGGACAGATATGAACACTGAAGCTTTCTTT. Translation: CASSPRTDMNTEAFF.

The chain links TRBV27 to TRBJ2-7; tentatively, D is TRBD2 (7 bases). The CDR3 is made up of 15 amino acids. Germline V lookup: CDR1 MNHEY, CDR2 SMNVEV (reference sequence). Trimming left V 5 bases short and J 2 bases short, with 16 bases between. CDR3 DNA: TGTGCCAGCAGTCCAGGGGCGGGGGCCCCCTACGAGCAGTACTTC. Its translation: CASSPGAGAPYEQYF.

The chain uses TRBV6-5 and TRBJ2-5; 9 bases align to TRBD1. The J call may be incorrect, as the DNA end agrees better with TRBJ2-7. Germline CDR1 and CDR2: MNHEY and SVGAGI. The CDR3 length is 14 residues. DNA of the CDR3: TGTGCCAGCAGTTACTCGGACAGGGGCTACGAGCAGTACTTC. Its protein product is CASSYSDRGYEQYF.

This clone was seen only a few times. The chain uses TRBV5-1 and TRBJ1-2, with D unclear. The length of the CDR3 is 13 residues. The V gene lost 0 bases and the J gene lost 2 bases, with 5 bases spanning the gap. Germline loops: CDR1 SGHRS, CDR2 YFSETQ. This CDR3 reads CASSLGGNYGYTF. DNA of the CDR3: TGCGCCAGCAGCTTGGGGGGAAACTATGGCTACACCTTC.

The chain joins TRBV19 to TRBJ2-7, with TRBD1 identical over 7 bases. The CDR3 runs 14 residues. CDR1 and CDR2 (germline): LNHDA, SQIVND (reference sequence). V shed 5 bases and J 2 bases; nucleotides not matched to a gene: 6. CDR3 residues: CASSLQTGTYEQYF. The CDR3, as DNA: TGTGCCAGTAGTCTTCAGACAGGGACCTACGAGCAGTACTTC. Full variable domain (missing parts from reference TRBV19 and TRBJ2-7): DGGITQSPKYLFRKEGQNVTLSCEQNLNHDAMYWYRQDPGQGLRLIYYSQIVNDFQKGDIAEGYSVSREKKESFPLTVTSAQKNPTAFYLCASSLQTGTYEQYFGPGTRLTVT.

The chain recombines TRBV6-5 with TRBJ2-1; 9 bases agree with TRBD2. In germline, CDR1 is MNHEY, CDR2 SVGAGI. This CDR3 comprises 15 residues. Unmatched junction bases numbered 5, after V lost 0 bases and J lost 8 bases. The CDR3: CASSYSGTSQDEQFF. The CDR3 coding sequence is TGTGCCAGCAGTTACTCCGGGACTAGCCAGGATGAGCAGTTCTTC.

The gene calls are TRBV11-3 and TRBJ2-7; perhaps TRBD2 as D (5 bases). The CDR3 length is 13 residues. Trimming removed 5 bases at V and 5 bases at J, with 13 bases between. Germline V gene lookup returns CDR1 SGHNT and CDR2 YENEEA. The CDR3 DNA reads TGTGCCAGCAGCCCCTATCCCGGGGACGAGCAGTACTTC. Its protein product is CASSPYPGDEQYF.

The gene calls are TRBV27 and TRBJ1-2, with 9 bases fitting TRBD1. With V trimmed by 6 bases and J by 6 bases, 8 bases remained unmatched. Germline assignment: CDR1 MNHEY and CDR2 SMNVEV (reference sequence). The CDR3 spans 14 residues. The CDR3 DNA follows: TGTGCCAGCAGGCAAACAGGGGGCGTAGATGGCTACACCTTC. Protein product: CASRQTGGVDGYTF.